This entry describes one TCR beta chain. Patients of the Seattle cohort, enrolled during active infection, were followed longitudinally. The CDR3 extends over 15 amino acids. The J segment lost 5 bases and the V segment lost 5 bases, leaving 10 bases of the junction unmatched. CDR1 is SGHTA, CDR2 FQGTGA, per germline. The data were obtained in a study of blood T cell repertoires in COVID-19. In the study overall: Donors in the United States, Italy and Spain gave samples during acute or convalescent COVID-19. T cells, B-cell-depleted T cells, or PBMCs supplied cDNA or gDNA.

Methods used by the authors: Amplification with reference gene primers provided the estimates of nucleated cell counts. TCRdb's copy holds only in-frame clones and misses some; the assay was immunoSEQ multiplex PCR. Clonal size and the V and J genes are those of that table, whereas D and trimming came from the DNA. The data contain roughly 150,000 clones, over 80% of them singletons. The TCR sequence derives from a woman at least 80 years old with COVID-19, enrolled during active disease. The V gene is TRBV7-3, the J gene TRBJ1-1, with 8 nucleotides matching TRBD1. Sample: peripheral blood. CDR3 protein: CASSRTGQGGTEAFF. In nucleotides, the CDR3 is TGTGCCAGCAGCCGAACCGGACAGGGAGGGACTGAAGCTTTCTTT.